Below, 14 T cell receptor beta chains from the same sample are listed, as sequenced in a study of blood T cell repertoires in COVID-19. The repertoire was sequenced with immunoSEQ multiplex PCR; TCRdb's copy has only in-frame clones and lacks some. The sample includes over 200,000 clones, approximately 83% of them seen just once. Sequenced sample: PBMCs or T cells enriched from blood (not recorded which). Receptors originate from a woman aged 45-65 years who had recovered from COVID-19.

This clone was seen only once. The rearrangement joins TRBV19 to TRBJ2-7, with D maybe TRBD1 (5 bases). The CDR3 covers 15 residues. V lost 7 bases to trimming and J lost 3 bases, with 19 bases between them. The germline V gene encodes CDR1 LNHDA and CDR2 SQIVND (reference sequence). This CDR3 is CASNYRMLQGYEQYF. CDR3 bases: TGTGCCAGTAACTACAGGATGCTTCAGGGCTACGAGCAGTACTTC.

The chain employs TRBV2 and TRBJ1-2; no firm D call. The CDR3 is made up of 12 amino acids. Between the trimmed V and J ends, which lost 7 bases and 7 bases, there was a span of 13 bases. Per the germline V gene, CDR1 is SNHLY and CDR2 is FYNNEI. The DNA of the CDR3 is TGTGCCAGCACGCTGGGCCGAAGTGGCTACACCTTC. It is translated as CASTLGRSGYTF.

The rearrangement joins TRBV3-1 (or the pseudogene TRBV3-2) to TRBJ2-5; D gene uncertain. Germline V gives CDR1 LGHDT, CDR2 YNNKEL (reference sequence). This CDR3 is 13 amino acids long. V was clipped by 4 bases and J by 1 base, with 7 bases between them. The CDR3 here is CASSPQAQETQYF. The CDR3 region has the DNA TGTGCCAGCAGCCCTCAGGCCCAAGAGACCCAGTACTTC.

The chain uses TRBV10-3 and TRBJ2-1; 12 positions agree with TRBD2. Germline V gene data show CDR1 as ENHRY and CDR2 as SYGVKD. Trimming took 5 bases from V and 9 from J; bases not matched to a gene: 5. The length of the CDR3 is 14 residues. CDR3 DNA: TGTGCCATCAGTCGGACTAGCGGGACGGGTGAGCAGTTCTTC. It is translated as CAISRTSGTGEQFF.

The genes are TRBV28 and TRBJ1-1, with TRBD1 matching 9 bases. V dropped 5 bases and J dropped 5; count of bases not matched to a gene: 9. This CDR3 spans 15 amino acids. The germline V gene has CDR1 MDHEN and CDR2 SYDVKM. CDR3 in DNA: TGTGCCAGCAGTAGTTATACAGGGGGCCCTACTGAAGCTTTCTTT. Translating it yields CASSSYTGGPTEAFF.

V is TRBV5-1 and J is TRBJ1-6, with D unresolved. The CDR3 is 14 amino acids. Germline V CDR1 and CDR2: SGHRS, YFSETQ. V was pared by 0 bases and J by 10 bases, with 11 bases between. Written as DNA, the CDR3 is TGCGCCAGCAGCTTGGGCGGCAGATCCTCACCCCTCCACTTT. Encoded protein: CASSLGGRSSPLHF.

Turning to this clone: The junction and the germline gene differ at one end; a read error may be behind it. The chain couples TRBV7-7 to TRBJ1-3; D uncertain. The CDR3 has 13 amino acids. Germline V CDR1 and CDR2: SSHAT, FNYEAQ (reference sequence). The CDR3 region is CASSLDRGNTIYF. CDR3 in DNA: TGTGCTAGCAGCTTAGATCGTGGAAACACCATATATTTT.

The chain recombines TRBV11-3 with TRBJ2-5; 8 nucleotides match TRBD1. Germline CDR1 reads SGHNT; CDR2 reads YENEEA. V lost 5 bases to trimming and J lost 5 bases; unmatched junction nucleotides: 7. This CDR3 is 14 amino acids long. The CDR3 loop reads CASSVTGGVETQYF. CDR3 bases: TGTGCCAGCAGCGTCACAGGGGGAGTGGAGACCCAGTACTTC. Complete variable domain (other parts from reference TRBV11-3 and TRBJ2-5): EAGVVQSPRYKIIEKKQPVAFWCNPISGHNTLYWYLQNLGQGPELLIRYENEEAVDDSQLPKDRFSAERLKGVDSTLKIQPAELGDSAVYLCASSVTGGVETQYFGPGTRLLVL.

V usage is TRBV7-6 and J usage is TRBJ2-2; the D is unclear. This CDR3 comprises 13 residues. Trimming pared 5 bases from V and 5 bases from J, leaving 9 bases between. Germline V gene data show CDR1 as SGHVS and CDR2 as FNYEAQ. The CDR3 coding sequence is TGTGCCAGCAGCCAACTGTATACCGGGGAGCTGTTTTTT. It encodes CASSQLYTGELFF.

The sample holds a few counts of this clone. The chain has TRBV5-6 and TRBJ2-3, with D possibly TRBD1 on 5 matching bases. V dropped 6 bases and J dropped 3 bases, with 20 bases sitting between them. Germline loops: CDR1 SGHDT, CDR2 YYEEEE. The CDR3 length is 16 residues. The CDR3 protein is CASTLAVREATDTQYF. The CDR3 DNA sequence: TGTGCCAGCACCCTCGCCGTCAGGGAAGCAACAGATACGCAGTATTTT.

V gene TRBV11-2 combines with J gene TRBJ2-5, with unresolved D. The CDR3 consists of 12 residues. Germline V CDR1 and CDR2: SGHAT, FQNNGV. Trimming pared 6 bases from V and 4 bases from J, leaving 9 bases between. This CDR3 is CASSSLGETQYF. The CDR3 DNA sequence: TGTGCCAGCAGTTCCCTCGGAGAGACCCAGTACTTC.

The CDR3 loop reads CSVEYVTGVTEAFF. In DNA, the CDR3 is TGCAGCGTTGAATACGTGACAGGGGTCACTGAAGCTTTCTTT. The chain links TRBV29-1 to TRBJ1-1; TRBD1 agrees at 8 bases. Germline V gene sequence: CDR1 SQVTM, CDR2 ANQGSEA. The CDR3 consists of 14 residues. V shed 2 bases and J 4 bases; nucleotides not matched to a gene: 6.

J is TRBJ1-2 and V is TRBV7-9; D possibly corresponds to TRBD1 (6 bases). Trimming cost V 3 bases and J 6 bases, with 26 bases left between them. The CDR3 sequence is 18 residues long. The germline V gene encodes CDR1 SEHNR and CDR2 FQNEAQ (reference sequence). CDR3 protein: CASSFSPPDRNAEHGYTF. In nucleotides, the CDR3 is TGTGCCAGCAGCTTTAGCCCCCCAGACAGGAACGCCGAGCATGGCTACACCTTC.

The J gene is TRBJ2-1, the V gene TRBV2; TRBD2 might be the D (5 bases). Trimming took 8 bases from V and 4 from J, leaving 15 bases between them. There are 14 residues in the CDR3. The germline CDR1 and CDR2 sequences are SNHLY and FYNNEI. CDR3 loop: CASQNPSGYNEQFF. CDR3 nucleotides: TGTGCCAGCCAAAACCCCTCGGGGTACAATGAGCAGTTCTTC.